This T cell receptor (beta chain) was found in a study of regulatory T cells in long-lasting Graves disease. About the research overall: Graves' patients, diagnosed recently, had received antithyroid drugs under 3 months.

Noted time point: newly diagnosed GD, antithyroid drugs for less than 3 months. PBMCs were the source of the RNA used for TCR sequencing. CDR3-region Arm-PCR and iRepertoire HTBI primers produced the TCR beta libraries. Authors' processing steps: Throughout the samples, researchers identified around 65 TRBV and approximately 15 TRBJ segments. TCRdb redid the calling of the multiplex PCR reads with MiXCR, one entry per CDR3 protein. The V and J calls come from TCRdb's annotation, not from the publication. The sample contains fewer than 350,000 distinct CDR3 sequences, over 15% of which appear only once. Germline assignment: CDR1 DFQATT and CDR2 SNEGSKA (reference sequence). This CDR3 is built from 16 residues. Trimming took 5 bases from V and 1 from J; bases not matched to a gene: 8.

The specimen comprised peripheral blood mononuclear cells (PBMCs), sampled at new diagnosis, from a patient treated with antithyroid drugs. This chain links TRBV20-1 with TRBJ2-7; 13 bases fit TRBD2. This sequence originates from a female donor with Graves disease. The CDR3 protein is CSAATGTSGDSYEQYF. The CDR3 bases are TGCAGTGCTGCAACCGGGACTAGCGGGGATTCCTACGAGCAGTACTTC.